These 2 T cell receptor beta chains share one sample of origin, sequenced in a study of vaccination effects on CD4 cells after COVID-19. For these receptors, no antigen is known. Antigen-specific CD4+ T cells were first expanded with viral peptide pools by the ViraFEST assay and only then sequenced. CD4+ T cells were isolated after nine to ten days of culture. Neither prior SARS-CoV-2 infection nor positive nucleocapsid antibodies were present in the vaccine recipients. TCRdb keeps only in-frame clones here, not all; method: immunoSEQ multiplex PCR. Of under 30,000 clones listed, around 75% were seen once; the top ten hold approximately 10%. The sample consisted of CD4+ T cells from PBMCs cultured with HCoV-NL63 spike peptides, taken before COVID-19 vaccination. These receptors originate from a human donor who received a COVID-19 vaccine.

J is TRBJ2-7 and V is TRBV29-1; 14 bases match TRBD2. Germline loops: CDR1 SQVTM, CDR2 ANQGSEA. The CDR3 is made up of 13 amino acids. V was pared by 6 bases and J by 6 bases, with 4 bases of the junction left unmatched. In DNA form, the CDR3 reads TGCAGCGTCCTAGGGACTAGCGGGAGCGAGCAGTACTTC. Its protein product is CSVLGTSGSEQYF.

This clone occurred once. This chain joins TRBV5-4 and TRBJ2-3, with TRBD1 matching over 7 bases. The CDR3 length is 20 residues. V trimming: 0 bases; J trimming: 0 bases; junction bases outside the gene matches: 16. Germline assignment: CDR1 SGHNT and CDR2 YYREEE (reference sequence). In DNA, the CDR3 is TGTGCCAGCAGCTTGGCACGGACAGGATTTGGCCCCGATAGCACAGATACGCAGTATTTT. Translating gives CASSLARTGFGPDSTDTQYF.